This TCR beta chain was sequenced during a study of blood T cell repertoires in COVID-19. Study-wide context: COVID-19 samples from acute and convalescent phases originated in the United States, Italy and Spain. T cells, B-cell-depleted T cells, or PBMCs provided the cDNA or gDNA that served as material.

TCRdb's copy holds only in-frame clones and misses some; the assay was immunoSEQ multiplex PCR. In the table there are 55,000 to 75,000 clones, about 83% of which are singletons. The germline gives CDR1 MNHEY, CDR2 SVGAGI. The CDR3 spans 15 residues. V was cut by 0 bases and J by 2 bases, with 10 bases left in between. The TCR comes from a human donor in a cohort sampled during active COVID-19. The source material was peripheral blood. The genes are TRBV6-5 and TRBJ1-1; D remains unclear. The CDR3 sequence is CASSYSNQANTEAFF. DNA for the CDR3: TGTGCCAGCAGTTACTCGAATCAGGCCAACACTGAAGCTTTCTTT.